The 7 T cell receptor beta chains in this list originate from one sample, sequenced in a study of blood T cell repertoires in COVID-19. Generated by immunoSEQ multiplex PCR, the TCRdb table keeps only in-frame clones and is missing some. Counted here are a few hundred thousand clones, about 80% occurring once; the ten biggest clones make up 3% to 3.5%. Sequenced: peripheral blood. The origin of the receptors is a woman aged 25 to 39 who had recovered from COVID-19.

A few counts support this clone. This chain connects TRBV5-1 to TRBJ2-7; TRBD1 matches at 12 bases. The CDR3 is 14 residues long. Germline CDR1 is SGHRS and CDR2 is YFSETQ. The V segment lost 4 bases and the J segment 7 bases; nucleotides outside the gene matches: 6. The CDR3 DNA reads as TGCGCCAGCAGCACGGGACAGGGGGCGGATGAGCAGTACTTC. As protein: CASSTGQGADEQYF.

The chain recombines TRBV11-2 with TRBJ2-7; no clear D. CDR1 SGHAT and CDR2 FQNNGV come from the germline V gene. The CDR3 runs 14 residues. V was clipped by 2 bases and J by 3 bases, with 11 bases between them. The CDR3 region has the DNA TGTGCCAGCAGCTTATTCGGGTCAAGCTACGAGCAGTACTTC. Translation: CASSLFGSSYEQYF.

This clone has just a few counts. One junction end disagrees with the germline gene, perhaps due to a read error. The chain has TRBV28 and TRBJ2-7; maybe TRBD1 (5 bases). CDR3 length: 13 residues. Germline V gene sequence: CDR1 MDHEN, CDR2 SYDVKM. The CDR3: CASSRRPAGNRDF. CDR3 in DNA: TGTGCCAGCAGCCGTAGGCCGGCAGGGAATAGGGACTTC.

This sequence joins TRBV6-8 and TRBJ2-7, with 12 bases lining up with TRBD2. Germline CDR1 MNHGY, CDR2 SAAAGT. V was pared by 6 bases and J by 4 bases, with 10 bases of the junction left unmatched. This CDR3 comprises 16 residues. CDR3 coding DNA: TGTGCCAGCAGCTCCGGGACTAGCGGGCGTCTTTACGAGCAGTACTTC. As protein: CASSSGTSGRLYEQYF.

V gene TRBV15 combines with J gene TRBJ2-1; 9 bases agree with TRBD2. J was trimmed by 4 bases and V by 4 bases; bases with no gene match: 14. The germline V gene encodes CDR1 LNHNV and CDR2 YYDKDF (reference sequence). This CDR3 spans 18 amino acids. CDR3: CATSIGVIGTSLYNEQFF. The CDR3 DNA reads as TGTGCCACCAGCATTGGGGTTATCGGGACTAGCTTATACAATGAGCAGTTCTTC.

The V and J genes are TRBV19 and TRBJ1-4, with no clear D. The CDR3 is 17 residues long. Germline V lookup: CDR1 LNHDA, CDR2 SQIVND (reference sequence). With 3 bases removed from V and 5 bases from J, the gap between germline ends came to 19 bases. This CDR3 is CASSMRAVAVGNEKLFF. CDR3 DNA sequence: TGTGCCAGTAGTATGAGGGCGGTGGCCGTAGGGAATGAAAAACTGTTTTTT.

This chain uses TRBV6-8 with TRBJ2-2, with TRBD1 identical over 11 bases. Germline V gene sequence: CDR1 MNHGY, CDR2 SAAAGT. This CDR3 comprises 15 residues. J lost 3 bases, V lost 6 bases, and 3 bases had no gene match. CDR3 in amino acids: CASRLDRGHTGELFF. In DNA form, the CDR3 reads TGTGCCAGCAGATTGGACAGGGGGCACACCGGGGAGCTGTTTTTT.